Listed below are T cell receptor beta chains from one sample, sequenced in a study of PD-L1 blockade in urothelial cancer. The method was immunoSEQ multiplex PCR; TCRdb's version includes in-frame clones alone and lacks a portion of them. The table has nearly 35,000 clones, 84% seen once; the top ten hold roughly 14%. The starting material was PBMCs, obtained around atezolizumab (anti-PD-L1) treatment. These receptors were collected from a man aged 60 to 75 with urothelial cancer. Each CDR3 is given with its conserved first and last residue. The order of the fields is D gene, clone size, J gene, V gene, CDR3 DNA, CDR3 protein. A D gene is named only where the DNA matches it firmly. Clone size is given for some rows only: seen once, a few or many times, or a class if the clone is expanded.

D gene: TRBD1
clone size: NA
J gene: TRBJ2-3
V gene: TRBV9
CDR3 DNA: TGTGCCAGCAGCGTAGGACAGGGGTTGGATACGCAGTATTTT
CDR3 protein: CASSVGQGLDTQYF

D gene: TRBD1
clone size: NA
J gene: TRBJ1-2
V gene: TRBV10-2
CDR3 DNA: TGCGCCAGCAGGGAGACAGGGGGCTTCTTTGGCTACACCTTC
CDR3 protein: CASRETGGFFGYTF

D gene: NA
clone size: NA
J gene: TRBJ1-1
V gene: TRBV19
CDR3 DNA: TGTGCCAGTAGTATAGGAGGTCGGAGGACCACTGAAGCTTTCTTT
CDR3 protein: CASSIGGRRTTEAFF

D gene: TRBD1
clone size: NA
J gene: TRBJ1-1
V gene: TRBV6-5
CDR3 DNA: TGTGCCAGCAGTTACCGGCTTCCAGGGGGCCTCAGAGAAGCTTTCTTT
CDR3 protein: CASSYRLPGGLREAFF

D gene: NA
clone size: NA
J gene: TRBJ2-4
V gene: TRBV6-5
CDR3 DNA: TGTGCCAGCAGGACGGGGAGGGGGGACATTCAGTACTTC
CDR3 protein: CASRTGRGDIQYF

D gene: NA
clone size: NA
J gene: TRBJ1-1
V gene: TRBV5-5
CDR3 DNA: TGTGCCAGCAGCTTGCGGATTTTACCCTCGGGAGCTTTCTTT
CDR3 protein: CASSLRILPSGAFF

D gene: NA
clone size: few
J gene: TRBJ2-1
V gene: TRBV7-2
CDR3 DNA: TGTGCCAGCAGCTTACTGGCATACAATGAGCAGTTCTTC
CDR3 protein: CASSLLAYNEQFF

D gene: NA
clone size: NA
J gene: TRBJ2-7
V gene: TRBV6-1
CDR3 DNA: TGTGCCAGCAGTGAAGCTTTGGACAGCTCCTACGAGCAGTACTTC
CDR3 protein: CASSEALDSSYEQYF

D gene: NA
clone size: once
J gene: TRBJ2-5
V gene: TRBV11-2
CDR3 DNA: TGTGCCAGCAGCGCCGAGACTCAGGGGACCCAGTACTTC
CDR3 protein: CASSAETQGTQYF

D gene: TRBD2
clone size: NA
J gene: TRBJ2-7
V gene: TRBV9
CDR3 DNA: TGTGCCAGCAGCGTAGGGACTAGCGGGAGGGCCTACGAGCAGTACTTC
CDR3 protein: CASSVGTSGRAYEQYF

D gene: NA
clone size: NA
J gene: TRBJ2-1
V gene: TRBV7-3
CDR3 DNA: TGTGCCAGCAGCTTAGCCCAGAACAATGAGCAGTTCTTC
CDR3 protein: CASSLAQNNEQFF

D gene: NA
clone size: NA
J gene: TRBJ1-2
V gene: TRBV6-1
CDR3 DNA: TGTGCCAGCAGTGTAACTACTGGGGGGTTCTATGGCTACACCTTC
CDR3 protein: CASSVTTGGFYGYTF

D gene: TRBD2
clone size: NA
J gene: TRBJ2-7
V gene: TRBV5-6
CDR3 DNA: TGTGCCAGCAGTCCTAGCGGAACCTACGAGCAGTACTTC
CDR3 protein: CASSPSGTYEQYF

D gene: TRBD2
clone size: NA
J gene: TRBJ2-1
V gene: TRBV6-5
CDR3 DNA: TGTGCCAGCAAGGGACTAGCGAATGAGCAGTTCTTC
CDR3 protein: CASKGLANEQFF

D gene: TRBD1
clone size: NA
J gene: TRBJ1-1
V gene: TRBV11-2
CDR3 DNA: TGTGCCAGCAGTCGGACAGGGAAAGGGGCTGAAGCTTTCTTT
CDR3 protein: CASSRTGKGAEAFF

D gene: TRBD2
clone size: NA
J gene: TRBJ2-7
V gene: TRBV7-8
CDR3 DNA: TGTGCCAGCAGCTTAGCGGTAGCGGGAGGGCCAAGGTCCTACGAGCAGTACTTC
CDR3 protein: CASSLAVAGGPRSYEQYF

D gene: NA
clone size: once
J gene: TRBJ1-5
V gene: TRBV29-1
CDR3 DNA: TGCAGCGTTAGGCTTTCGGGGGGGCTTCATCAGCCCCAGCATTTT
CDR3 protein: CSVRLSGGLHQPQHF

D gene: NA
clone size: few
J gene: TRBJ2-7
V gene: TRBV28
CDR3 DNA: TGTGCCAGCAATCAGCAGGGGTACGAGCAGTACTTC
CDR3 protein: CASNQQGYEQYF

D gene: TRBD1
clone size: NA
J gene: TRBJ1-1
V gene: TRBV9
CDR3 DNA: TGTGCCAGCAGCGTAGCCCGCCCAGGGGGCTGGGACACTGAAGCTTTCTTT
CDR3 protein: CASSVARPGGWDTEAFF

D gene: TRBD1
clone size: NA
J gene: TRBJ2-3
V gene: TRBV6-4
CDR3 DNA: TGTGCCAGCAGTGCGACAGGGGGCACAGATACGCAGTATTTT
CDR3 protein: CASSATGGTDTQYF

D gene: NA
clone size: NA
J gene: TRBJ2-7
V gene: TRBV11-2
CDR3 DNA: TGTGCCAGCAGCTCCTGGGCGGACACTTCGGCCTACGAGCAGTACTTC
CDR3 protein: CASSSWADTSAYEQYF

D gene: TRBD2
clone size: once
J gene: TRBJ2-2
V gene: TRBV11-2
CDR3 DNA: TGTGCCAGCAGCTCTCGACTAGCGGGGAACACCGGGGAGCTGTTTTTT
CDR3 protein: CASSSRLAGNTGELFF

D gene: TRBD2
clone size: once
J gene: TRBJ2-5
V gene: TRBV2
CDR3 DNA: TGTGCCAGCATGAGCGGGAGGGCCGGGAAGACCCAGTACTTC
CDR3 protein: CASMSGRAGKTQYF

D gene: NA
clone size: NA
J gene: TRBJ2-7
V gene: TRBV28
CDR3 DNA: TGTGCCAGCGAGCGTCTCTACGAGCAGTACTTC
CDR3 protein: CASERLYEQYF

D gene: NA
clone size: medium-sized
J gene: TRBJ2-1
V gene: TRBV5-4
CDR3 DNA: TGTGCCAGCAGCTTGGACAGTTACAATGAGCAGTTCTTC
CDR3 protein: CASSLDSYNEQFF

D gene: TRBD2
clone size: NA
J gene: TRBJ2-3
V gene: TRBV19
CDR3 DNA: TGTGCCAGTGGCGGACTAGCGGGAGAAAGTACGCAGTATTTT
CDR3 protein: CASGGLAGESTQYF

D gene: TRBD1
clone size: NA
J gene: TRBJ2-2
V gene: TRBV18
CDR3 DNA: TGTGCCAGCTCATTTGGACAGGGGGCAACCGGGGAGCTGTTTTTT
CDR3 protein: CASSFGQGATGELFF

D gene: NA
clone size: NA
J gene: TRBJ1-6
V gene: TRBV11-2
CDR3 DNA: TGTGCCAGCAGCCTAACGCCCGGGGTAGGCTCACCCCTCCACTTT
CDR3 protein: CASSLTPGVGSPLHF

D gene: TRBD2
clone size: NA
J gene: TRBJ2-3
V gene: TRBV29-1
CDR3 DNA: TGCAGCGTTGGAGCGGGAGGCACAGATACGCAGTATTTT
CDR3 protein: CSVGAGGTDTQYF